This T cell receptor beta chain was retrieved from a study of PD-L1 blockade in urothelial cancer. Time point described: pretreatment peripheral blood. The table lists this clone with many counts. The repertoire was sequenced with immunoSEQ multiplex PCR; TCRdb's copy has only in-frame clones and lacks some. The data contain around 92,000 clones, more than 80% of them singletons. The sequencing used PBMCs, collected around atezolizumab (anti-PD-L1) treatment. The sequence derives from a woman older than 75 with urothelial cancer.

CDR3 coding DNA: TGTGCCAGCAGCACCAGGCCAGACTACGAGCAGTACTTC. Its translation is CASSTRPDYEQYF. This sequence joins TRBV7-8 and TRBJ2-7; D is unresolved. Trimming stripped 5 bases from V and 3 bases from J, with 11 bases between. Germline-derived CDR1 and CDR2 are SGHVS and FQNEAQ. CDR3 length equals 13 residues.